The present T cell receptor (beta chain) was sequenced within a study of T-cell reconstitution after alpha-beta-depleted transplantation in children. The V end was cut by 4 bases, the J end by 5 bases, with 11 bases between. The CDR3 contains 13 residues. Unique molecular identifiers featured in how the TCRbeta library was prepared. TCRdb fed the PCR reads into MiXCR, producing one record per CDR3 protein. The profile shows 500,000 to 600,000 distinct CDR3 sequences, about 33% of them singletons. The receptor was isolated from a human donor who donated a stem cell graft to a child with aplastic anemia. The input for sequencing was PBMCs from the stem cell graft donor, taken from the stem cell graft. This chain links TRBV12-3 or TRBV12-4 with TRBJ1-1, with D maybe TRBD1 (5 bases). In DNA, the CDR3 is TGTGCCAGCAGTTCCAGGGAGGGGACTGAAGCTTTCTTT. As protein: CASSSREGTEAFF.